This TCR beta chain was observed in a study of T cell changes during pregnancy in multiple sclerosis. Clones were sequenced by immunoSEQ multiplex PCR, and TCRdb holds only the in-frame ones, with some missing. The sample holds approximately 20,000 clones, 70% to 90% seen once. This clone was counted once. The sequence came from a female donor in good health, enrolled as a control in a pregnancy study. The material was CD8+ T cells from peripheral blood mononuclear cells, obtained in the second trimester of pregnancy.

CDR3 bases: TGCGCCAGCAGCCAAGGTGACAGGGCGTACTTC. As protein: CASSQGDRAYF. The chain uses TRBV4-3 and TRBJ2-4, with 7 bases identical to TRBD1. CDR3 size: 11 residues. V shed 1 base and J 15 bases; nucleotides not matched to a gene: 3. The V gene's germline CDR1 is LGHNA and CDR2 YSLEER.